Listed below are T cell receptor beta chains from one sample, sequenced in a study of T-cell reconstitution after alpha-beta-depleted transplantation in children. One entry per CDR3 protein, called by TCRdb with MiXCR from the PCR reads. The sample consists of tens of thousands of distinct CDR3 sequences, around 16% of them appearing once. The sequenced sample was PBMCs, mostly from graft donor cells, obtained 180 days after TCRalphabeta/CD19-depleted stem cell transplant. These receptors were obtained from a male patient aged 2-15 years who had a stem cell transplant for acute lymphoblastic leukemia, so the T cells may come from the graft donor. CDR3s include the opening cysteine and the closing phenylalanine or tryptophan. Each record gives: V gene, D gene, J gene, clone size, CDR3 protein, CDR3 DNA. D genes are given only for firm matches. Size tells how often a clone was seen (once, few, many) or the class of an expanded clone, and some rows leave it out.

TRBV27	-	TRBJ1-5	few	CASSLSVHGPQHF	TGTGCCAGCAGTCTCTCGGTCCACGGGCCCCAGCATTTT
TRBV20-1	-	TRBJ1-5	few	CSAYSSSNQPQHF	TGCAGTGCCTACAGTTCGAGCAATCAGCCCCAGCATTTT
TRBV12-3/TRBV12-4	-	TRBJ2-7	few	CASSFGLEYEQYF	TGTGCCAGCAGTTTTGGGCTCGAGTACGAGCAGTACTTC
TRBV7-1	-	TRBJ2-6	-	CASSHYRLQITRANVLTF	TGTGCCAGCAGCCACTACAGGCTCCAGATTACTAGGGCCAACGTCCTGACTTTC
TRBV10-2	-	TRBJ2-7	few	CASSAWGQGRYEQYF	TGCGCCAGCAGTGCTTGGGGGCAGGGGAGGTACGAGCAGTACTTC
TRBV5-1	TRBD2	TRBJ2-3	-	CASSLAPSGGEPGDTQYF	TGCGCCAGCAGCTTGGCCCCTAGCGGGGGAGAGCCTGGAGATACGCAGTATTTT
TRBV6-2/TRBV6-3	TRBD1	TRBJ2-3	few	CASKGAPDADTQYF	TGTGCCAGCAAGGGGGCTCCGGACGCAGATACGCAGTATTTT
TRBV13	TRBD2	TRBJ2-3	many	CASSLYKRLAGAASTDTQYF	TGTGCCAGCAGCTTATACAAGCGACTAGCGGGGGCCGCCAGCACAGATACGCAGTATTTT
TRBV27	TRBD1	TRBJ2-1	-	CASSLRDRGLLNEQFF	TGTGCCAGCAGTTTACGGGACAGGGGGCTCTTGAATGAGCAGTTCTTC
TRBV15	-	TRBJ2-7	-	CATSRETGLLIEQYF	TGTGCCACCAGCAGGGAGACAGGTCTCTTAATCGAGCAGTACTTC
TRBV20-1	-	TRBJ2-5	-	CSALFNSETQYF	TGCAGTGCCCTCTTTAATAGCGAGACCCAGTACTTC
TRBV29-1	-	TRBJ1-1	many	CSVGRVNTEAFF	TGCAGCGTGGGACGGGTGAACACTGAAGCTTTCTTT
TRBV7-2	TRBD1	TRBJ1-1	-	CASSPYRGPTEAFF	TGTGCCAGCAGCCCGTACAGGGGGCCCACTGAAGCTTTCTTT
TRBV2	-	TRBJ2-7	-	CASSEGPYYEQYF	TGTGCCAGCAGTGAAGGGCCCTACTACGAGCAGTACTTC
TRBV7-9	TRBD2	TRBJ2-5	few	CASSLGGLAGNLETQYF	TGTGCCAGCAGCTTAGGAGGGCTAGCGGGGAATCTGGAGACCCAGTACTTC
TRBV20-1	TRBD1	TRBJ2-3	many	CSARPGQGADTQYF	TGCAGTGCTAGGCCGGGACAGGGGGCAGATACGCAGTATTTT
TRBV19	-	TRBJ1-5	few	CASSIKGYQPQHF	TGTGCCAGTAGTATAAAGGGGTATCAGCCCCAGCATTTT
TRBV10-1	TRBD2	TRBJ2-3	-	CASSESTSDTQYF	TGCGCCAGCAGTGAGTCGACTAGCGATACGCAGTATTTT
TRBV7-8	-	TRBJ2-7	-	CASSLGGLTYEQYF	TGTGCCAGCAGCTTAGGCGGCCTGACCTACGAGCAGTACTTC
TRBV20-1	TRBD2	TRBJ2-4	few	CSAILAGGLLAKNIQYF	TGCAGTGCTATCCTGGCGGGGGGCCTACTAGCCAAAAACATTCAGTACTTC